This T cell receptor beta chain is from a study of blood T cell repertoires in COVID-19. Generated by immunoSEQ multiplex PCR, the TCRdb table keeps only in-frame clones and is missing some. The data hold roughly 38,000 clones, with more than 85% observed a single time. The CDR3 totals 18 residues. Germline V lookup: CDR1 SGHVS, CDR2 FNYEAQ. The ends lost 5 bases at V and 5 bases at J; junction bases unmatched: 17. The rearrangement uses TRBV7-6 and TRBJ2-2; 7 bases map to TRBD2. The receptor was derived from a man between 45 and 60 years old with active COVID-19. The sequenced sample consisted of peripheral blood. CDR3 protein: CASSPTSGQGGITGELFF. The CDR3 region has the DNA TGTGCCAGCAGCCCCACCTCGGGTCAGGGAGGGATTACCGGGGAGCTGTTTTTT.